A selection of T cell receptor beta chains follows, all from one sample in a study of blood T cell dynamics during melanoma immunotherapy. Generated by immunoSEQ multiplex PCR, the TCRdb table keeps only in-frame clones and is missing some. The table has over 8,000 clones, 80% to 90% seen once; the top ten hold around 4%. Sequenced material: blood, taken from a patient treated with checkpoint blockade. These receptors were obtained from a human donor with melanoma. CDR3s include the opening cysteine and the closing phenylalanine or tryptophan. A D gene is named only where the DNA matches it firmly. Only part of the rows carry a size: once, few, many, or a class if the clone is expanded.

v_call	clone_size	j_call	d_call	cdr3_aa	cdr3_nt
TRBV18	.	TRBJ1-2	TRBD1	CASSPSTGYGYTF	TGTGCCAGCTCACCCTCGACAGGGTATGGCTACACCTTC
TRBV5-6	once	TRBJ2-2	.	CASSLGNTGELFF	TGTGCCAGCAGCTTGGGGAACACCGGGGAGCTGTTTTTT
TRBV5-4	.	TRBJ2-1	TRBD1	CASSFNAGQDNEQFF	TGTGCCAGCAGCTTCAACGCGGGACAGGACAATGAGCAGTTCTTC
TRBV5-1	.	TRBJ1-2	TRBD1	CASSIQGEGYTF	TGCGCCAGCAGCATACAGGGGGAAGGCTACACCTTC
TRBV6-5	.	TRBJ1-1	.	CASSYPVKSNTEAFF	TGTGCCAGCAGTTACCCCGTTAAGAGTAACACTGAAGCTTTCTTT
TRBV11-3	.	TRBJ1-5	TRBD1	CASSARTGGNQPQHF	TGTGCCAGCAGCGCAAGGACAGGGGGCAATCAGCCCCAGCATTTT
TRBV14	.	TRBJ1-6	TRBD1	CASSPYAGDSSPLHF	TGTGCCAGCAGCCCGTATGCCGGGGACAGCTCACCCCTCCACTTT
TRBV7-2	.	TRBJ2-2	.	CASSVPRGATGELFF	TGTGCCAGCAGCGTTCCCCGGGGGGCCACCGGGGAGCTGTTTTTT
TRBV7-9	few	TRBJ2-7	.	CASSLVQTISYEQYF	TGTGCCAGCAGCTTAGTACAGACGATCTCCTACGAGCAGTACTTC
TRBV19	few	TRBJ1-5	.	CASSISRAGQPQHF	TGTGCCAGTAGTATAAGTCGAGCAGGGCAGCCCCAGCATTTT
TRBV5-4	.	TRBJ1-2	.	CASSLDRIVGYTF	TGTGCCAGCAGCTTGGACAGGATTGTCGGCTACACCTTC
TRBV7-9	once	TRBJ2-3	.	CATWGADTQYF	TGTGCCACATGGGGGGCAGATACGCAGTATTTT
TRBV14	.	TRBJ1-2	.	CASSQQGPYGYTF	TGTGCCAGCAGCCAACAGGGTCCCTATGGCTACACCTTC
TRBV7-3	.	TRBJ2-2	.	CASSSAGRTTGELFF	TGTGCCAGCAGCTCGGCAGGGAGGACGACCGGGGAGCTGTTTTTT
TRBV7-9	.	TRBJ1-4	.	CASSLEGRPEKLFF	TGTGCCAGCAGCTTAGAGGGAAGACCGGAAAAACTGTTTTTT
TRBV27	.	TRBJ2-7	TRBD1	CASSLSLTGIYEQYF	TGTGCCAGCAGTTTATCGTTGACAGGGATTTACGAGCAGTACTTC
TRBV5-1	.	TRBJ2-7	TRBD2	CASSSTSGGYEQYF	TGCGCCAGCAGCTCCACTAGCGGGGGGTACGAGCAGTACTTC
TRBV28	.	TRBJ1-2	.	CASSPAGTPGPGYTF	TGTGCCAGCAGTCCCGCCGGGACACCCGGCCCTGGCTACACCTTC
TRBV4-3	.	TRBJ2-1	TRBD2	CASSQDFKGAGTYNEQFF	TGCGCCAGCAGCCAAGATTTCAAAGGAGCGGGAACCTACAATGAGCAGTTCTTC
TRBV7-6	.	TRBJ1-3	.	CASSSLTRLSGNTIYF	TGTGCCAGCAGCTCCCTGACACGGTTATCTGGAAACACCATATATTTT
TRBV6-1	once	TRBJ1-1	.	CASGKGLNTEAFF	TGTGCCAGCGGGAAAGGCTTGAACACTGAAGCTTTCTTT
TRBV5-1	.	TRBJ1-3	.	CASSDVRAGSGNTIYF	TGCGCCAGCAGCGACGTAAGGGCAGGGTCTGGAAACACCATATATTTT
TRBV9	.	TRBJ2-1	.	CASSRSGASRYNEQFF	TGTGCCAGCAGCAGGTCGGGGGCTAGCAGGTACAATGAGCAGTTCTTC
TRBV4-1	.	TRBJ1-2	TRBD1	CASSRPGGTGRDYGYTF	TGCGCCAGCAGCCGACCAGGGGGGACAGGGAGAGACTATGGCTACACCTTC
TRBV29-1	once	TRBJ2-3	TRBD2	CSVSAPAGTPTDTQYF	TGCAGCGTTTCTGCCCCAGCGGGGACTCCCACAGATACGCAGTATTTT
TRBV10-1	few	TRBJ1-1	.	CASSESRQANTEAFF	TGCGCCAGCAGTGAGTCGCGACAGGCGAACACTGAAGCTTTCTTT
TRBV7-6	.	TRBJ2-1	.	CASSSAPIGNEQFF	TGTGCCAGCAGCTCAGCCCCCATCGGCAATGAGCAGTTCTTC
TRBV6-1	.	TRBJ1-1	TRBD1	CASSEDRGDTEAFF	TGTGCCAGCAGTGAGGACAGGGGGGATACTGAAGCTTTCTTT
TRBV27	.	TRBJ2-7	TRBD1	CASRLWTGAYEQYF	TGTGCCAGCCGCTTATGGACAGGGGCCTACGAGCAGTACTTC
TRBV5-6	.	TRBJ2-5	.	CASRQWGTQETQYF	TGTGCCAGCCGACAGTGGGGGACACAAGAGACCCAGTACTTC
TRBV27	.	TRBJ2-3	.	CASSRAITDTQYF	TGTGCCAGCAGTCGAGCTATTACAGATACGCAGTATTTT
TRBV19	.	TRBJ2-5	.	CASIHGERQYF	TGTGCCAGTATACACGGGGAGCGGCAGTACTTC
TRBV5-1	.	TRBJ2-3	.	CASSFQTGRATDTQYF	TGCGCCAGCAGCTTCCAAACTGGCCGGGCCACAGATACGCAGTATTTT
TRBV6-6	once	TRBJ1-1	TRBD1	CASSYSGQGANTEAFF	TGTGCCAGCAGTTACTCGGGACAGGGGGCTAACACTGAAGCTTTCTTT